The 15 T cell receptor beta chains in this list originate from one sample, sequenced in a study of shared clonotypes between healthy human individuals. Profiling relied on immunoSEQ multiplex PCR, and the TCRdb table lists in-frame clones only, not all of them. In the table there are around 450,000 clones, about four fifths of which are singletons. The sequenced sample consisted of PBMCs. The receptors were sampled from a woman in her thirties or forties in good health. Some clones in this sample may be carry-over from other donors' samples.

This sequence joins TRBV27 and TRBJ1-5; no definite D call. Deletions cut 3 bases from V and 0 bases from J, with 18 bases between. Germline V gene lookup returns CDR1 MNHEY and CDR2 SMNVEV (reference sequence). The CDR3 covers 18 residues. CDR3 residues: CASSFRVENGYSNQPQHF. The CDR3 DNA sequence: TGTGCCAGCAGTTTTAGGGTGGAAAACGGCTATAGCAATCAGCCCCAGCATTTT.

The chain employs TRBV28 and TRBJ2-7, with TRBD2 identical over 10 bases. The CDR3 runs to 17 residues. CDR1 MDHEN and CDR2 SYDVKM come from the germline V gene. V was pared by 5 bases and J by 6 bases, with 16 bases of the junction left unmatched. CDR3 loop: CASSVGGAGGPQIEQYF. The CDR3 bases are TGTGCCAGCAGTGTGGGCGGAGCGGGAGGGCCGCAGATCGAGCAGTACTTC.

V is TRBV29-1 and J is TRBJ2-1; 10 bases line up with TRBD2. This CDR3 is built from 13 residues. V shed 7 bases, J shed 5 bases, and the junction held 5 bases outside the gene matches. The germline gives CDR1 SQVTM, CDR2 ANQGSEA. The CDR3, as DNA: TGCAGCGGAGCGGGAGGGCCGAACAATGAGCAGTTCTTC. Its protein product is CSGAGGPNNEQFF.

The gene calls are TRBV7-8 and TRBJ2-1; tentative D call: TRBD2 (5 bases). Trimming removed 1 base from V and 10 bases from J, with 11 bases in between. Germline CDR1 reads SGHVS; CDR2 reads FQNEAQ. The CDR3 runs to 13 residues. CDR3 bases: TGTGCCAGCAGCTTAGTCGAGCGGAGAGAGCAGTTCTTC. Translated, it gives CASSLVERREQFF.

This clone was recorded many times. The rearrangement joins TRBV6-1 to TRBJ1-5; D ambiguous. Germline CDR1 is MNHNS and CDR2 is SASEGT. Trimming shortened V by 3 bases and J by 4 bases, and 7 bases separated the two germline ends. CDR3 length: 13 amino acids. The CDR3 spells CASSDWENQPQHF. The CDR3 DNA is TGTGCCAGCAGTGACTGGGAGAATCAGCCCCAGCATTTT.

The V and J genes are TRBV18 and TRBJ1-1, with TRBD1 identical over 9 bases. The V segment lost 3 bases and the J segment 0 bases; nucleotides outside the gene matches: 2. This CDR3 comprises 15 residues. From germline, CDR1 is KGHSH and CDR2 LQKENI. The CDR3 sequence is CASSPGQGLNTEAFF. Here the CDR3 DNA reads TGTGCCAGCTCACCGGGACAGGGTCTGAACACTGAAGCTTTCTTT.

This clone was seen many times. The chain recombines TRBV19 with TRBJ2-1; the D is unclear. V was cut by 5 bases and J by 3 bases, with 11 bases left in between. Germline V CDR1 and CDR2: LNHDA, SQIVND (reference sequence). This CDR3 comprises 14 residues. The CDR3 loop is CASSLSYNYNEQFF. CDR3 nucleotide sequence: TGTGCCAGTAGTCTCTCATATAACTACAATGAGCAGTTCTTC.

The CDR3 DNA sequence: TGTGCCAGCAGCTTGGCCCGGGACTCGGAAGAGCAGTACTTC. Its protein is CASSLARDSEEQYF. The J gene is TRBJ2-7, the V gene TRBV7-8, with D tentatively TRBD2 (6 bases). Trimming cost V 3 bases and J 7 bases, with 16 bases left between them. The CDR3 consists of 14 residues. Germline V gene lookup returns CDR1 SGHVS and CDR2 FQNEAQ. The full variable domain, completed using reference TRBV7-8 and TRBJ2-7, is GAGVSQSPRYKVAKRGQDVALRCDPISGHVSLFWYQQALGQGPEFLTYFQNEAQLDKSGLPSDRFFAERPEGSVSTLKIQRTQQEDSAVYLCASSLARDSEEQYFGPGTRLTVT.

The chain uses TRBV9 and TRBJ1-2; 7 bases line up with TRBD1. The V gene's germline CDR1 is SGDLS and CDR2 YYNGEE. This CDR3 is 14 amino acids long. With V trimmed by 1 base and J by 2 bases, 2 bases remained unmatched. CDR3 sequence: CASSVSGQNYGYTF. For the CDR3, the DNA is TGTGCCAGCAGCGTATCGGGACAGAACTATGGCTACACCTTC. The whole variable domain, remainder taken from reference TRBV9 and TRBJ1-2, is DSGVTQTPKHLITATGQRVTLRCSPRSGDLSVYWYQQSLDQGLQFLIQYYNGEERAKGNILERFSAQQFPDLHSELNLSSLELGDSALYFCASSVSGQNYGYTFGSGTRLTVV.

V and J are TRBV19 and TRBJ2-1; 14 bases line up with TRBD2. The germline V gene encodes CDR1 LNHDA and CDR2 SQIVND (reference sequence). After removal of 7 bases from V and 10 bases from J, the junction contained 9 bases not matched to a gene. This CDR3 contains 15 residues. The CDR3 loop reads CASIGVGLAGVEQFF. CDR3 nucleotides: TGTGCCAGTATTGGGGTGGGACTAGCGGGAGTGGAGCAGTTCTTC.

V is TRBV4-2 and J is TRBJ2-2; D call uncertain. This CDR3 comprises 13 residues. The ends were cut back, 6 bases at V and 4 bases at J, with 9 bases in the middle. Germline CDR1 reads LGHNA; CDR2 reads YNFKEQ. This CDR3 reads CASSVLRTGELFF. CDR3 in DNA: TGTGCCAGCAGTGTTCTCCGCACCGGGGAGCTGTTTTTT.

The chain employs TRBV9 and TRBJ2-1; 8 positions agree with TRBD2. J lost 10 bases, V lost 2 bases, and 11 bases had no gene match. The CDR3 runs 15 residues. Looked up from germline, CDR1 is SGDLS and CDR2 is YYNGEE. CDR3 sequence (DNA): TGTGCCAGCAGCGTGCGGACCCAGCGGGAGTCGGAGCAGTTCTTC. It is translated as CASSVRTQRESEQFF.

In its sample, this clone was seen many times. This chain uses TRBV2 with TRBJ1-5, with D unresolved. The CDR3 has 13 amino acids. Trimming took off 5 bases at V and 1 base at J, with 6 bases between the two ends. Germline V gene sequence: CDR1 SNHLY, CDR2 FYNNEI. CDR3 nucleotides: TGTGCCAGCAGTCAATGGAGCAATCAGCCCCAGCATTTT. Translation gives CASSQWSNQPQHF.

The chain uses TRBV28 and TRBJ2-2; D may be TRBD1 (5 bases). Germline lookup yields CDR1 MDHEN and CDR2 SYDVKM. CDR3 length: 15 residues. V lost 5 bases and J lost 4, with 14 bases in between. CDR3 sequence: CASSPYRGITGELFF. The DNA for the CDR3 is TGTGCCAGCAGTCCTTATAGGGGCATCACCGGGGAGCTGTTTTTT.

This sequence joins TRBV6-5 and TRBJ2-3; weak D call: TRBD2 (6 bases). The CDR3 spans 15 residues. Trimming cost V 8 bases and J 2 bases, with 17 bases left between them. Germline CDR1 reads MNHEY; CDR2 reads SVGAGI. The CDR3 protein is CASGRGRDFTDTQYF. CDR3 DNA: TGTGCCAGCGGACGAGGGCGGGATTTCACAGATACGCAGTATTTT.